The text below deals with one T cell receptor (beta chain). Profiled with immunoSEQ multiplex PCR; TCRdb holds only in-frame clones, not every one. This sample yields approximately 200,000 clones, of which 82% are seen a single time; over 9.5% belongs to the top ten. The data derive from a study of blood T cell repertoires in COVID-19. Study-wide background: In each case, the material was cDNA or gDNA derived from T cells, B-cell-depleted T cells, or PBMCs.

Germline V gives CDR1 SGHTA, CDR2 FQGTGA. The junction had 7 bases not matched to a gene; V was cut back by 1 base and J by 5 bases. The CDR3 consists of 15 residues. The chain is built from TRBV7-3 and TRBJ2-5; TRBD2 agrees at 7 bases. Sample: PBMCs or T cells enriched from blood (not recorded which). This clonotype originated in a man between 35 and 55 years old who had recovered from COVID-19. CDR3 bases: TGTGCCAGCAGCTTAAGGGGAGGGTCGGGGGAGACCCAGTACTTC. Protein sequence: CASSLRGGSGETQYF. Full variable domain (missing parts from reference TRBV7-3 and TRBJ2-5): GAGVSQTPSNKVTEKGKYVELRCDPISGHTALYWYRQSLGQGPEFLIYFQGTGAADDSGLPNDRFFAVRPEGSVSTLKIQRTERGDSAVYLCASSLRGGSGETQYFGPGTRLLVL.